The entry below gives a single T cell receptor (beta chain) sequence along with its context. The record originates from a study of blood T cell repertoires in COVID-19. Study in general: The analysed material was cDNA or gDNA that came from T cells, B-cell-depleted T cells, or PBMCs.

Method: immunoSEQ multiplex PCR; TCRdb's copy keeps in-frame clones and lacks some. Counted here are 130,000 to 150,000 clones, almost 80% occurring once; the ten biggest clones make up 8.6%. The CDR3 sequence is 16 residues long. CDR1 and CDR2 from the germline V gene are MNHEY and SMNVEV (reference sequence). Losses at the gene ends were 8 bases for V and 4 bases for J; bases not matched to a gene: 10. The sequencing sample was made of peripheral blood. The rearrangement uses TRBV27 and TRBJ2-1, with 11 bases aligning to TRBD2. The TCR was taken from a man aged 50-59 years with active or convalescent COVID-19. The CDR3 here is CASSSLAGAPYNEQFF. The CDR3 nucleotides read TGTGCCAGCTCTTCACTAGCGGGAGCGCCATACAATGAGCAGTTCTTC.